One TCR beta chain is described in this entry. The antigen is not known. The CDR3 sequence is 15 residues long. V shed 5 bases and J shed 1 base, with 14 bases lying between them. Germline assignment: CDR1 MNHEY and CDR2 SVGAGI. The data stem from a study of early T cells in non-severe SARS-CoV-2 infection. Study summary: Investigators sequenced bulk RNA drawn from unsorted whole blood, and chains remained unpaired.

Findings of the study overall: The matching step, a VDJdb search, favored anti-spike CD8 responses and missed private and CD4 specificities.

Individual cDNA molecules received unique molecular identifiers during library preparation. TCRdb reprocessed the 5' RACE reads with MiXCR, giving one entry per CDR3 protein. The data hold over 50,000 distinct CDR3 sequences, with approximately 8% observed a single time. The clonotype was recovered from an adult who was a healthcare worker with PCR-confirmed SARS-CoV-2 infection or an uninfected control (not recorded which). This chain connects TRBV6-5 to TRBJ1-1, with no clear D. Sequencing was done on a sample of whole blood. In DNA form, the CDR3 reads TGTGCCAGCAGTACCAACCGGCAGCAGAACACTGAAGCTTTCTTT. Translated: CASSTNRQQNTEAFF.